This T cell receptor beta chain was retrieved from a study of CD8+ T cells in alopecia areata (dated by TCRdb to 2017 to 2018). With regard to the full study: Treated patients were enrolled in an open-label pilot trial of oral tofacitinib at 5 to 10 mg twice daily for moderate-to-severe alopecia areata. Tofacitinib was administered for 6 to 18 months, and 6 months of follow-up off drug were then conducted to assess delayed response and recurrence. Disease severity in treated patients was measured with the SALT score, which quantifies the percentage of affected scalp surface area. The study used high-throughput TCRbeta sequencing to examine T cell clonal expansion in alopecia areata, in both the C3H/HeJ mouse model and human patients. Human TCRbeta sequencing covered scalp tissue and sorted CD4+ and CD8+ peripheral blood T cells from patchy and totalis/universalis alopecia areata patients and healthy controls. Biopsies were taken from tofacitinib-treated patients at baseline and at 4 and 24 weeks of treatment, and a later scalp biopsy was taken in several of the tofacitinib-treated patients. Clonality in the scalp was compared among normal scalp (n=4), patchy alopecia areata scalp (n=8), and alopecia totalis/universalis scalp (n=8). The RNA source kit depended on sample type: the PAXgene miRNA kit for fixed scalp, the miRNeasy kit for PBMCs, and the RNeasy kit for mouse skin. Amplification of TCRbeta CDR3 regions was done by immunoSEQ multiplex PCR using 35 Vbeta forward primers and 13 Jbeta reverse primers. The paper as a whole reports these results and caveats: Higher clonality and more expanded CD8+ clones were observed in lesional scalp than in normal scalp, particularly in alopecia totalis/universalis, a finding suggestive of antigenic drive. Many expanded lesional clones were found to persist in scalp and blood during tofacitinib treatment, and relapse after treatment cessation may be partly explained by this persistence. Tofacitinib significantly decreased scalp clonality and the number of expanded CD8+ clones among the top 100 scalp clones. Unlike mouse skin, where gammadelta T cells dominate, normal human skin contains resident alphabeta T cells that get sequenced too, which complicates analysis of the scalp TCR repertoire. Shared TCR sequences between patients were less evident than in mice, which may be partly attributable to HLA diversity in the patient population. Because the treated cohort was small and had only one nonresponder, larger studies are needed to examine links between baseline CD8+ expansion and response.

There are 14 amino acids in the CDR3, from cysteine to phenylalanine inclusive. Only the CDR3 part of the read is kept: 42 bases, read in frame from the first base. V loses 1 base of germline sequence and J loses 4 bases, and the interval between the two ends is 8 bases. In the germline V gene, CDR1 corresponds to MGHDK and CDR2 to SYGVNS. A word on this clone: No antigen is known for it. Per-base qualities were not stored, and no clone one base away is much larger.

Libraries came from the immunoSEQ multiplex PCR assay. To provide template for TCR sequencing, every sample had RNA extracted and reverse transcribed into cDNA. SuperScript III was used to make first-strand cDNA, primed with a 2:1 mix of oligo-dT and random hexamers. A synthetic immune receptor repertoire was used to gauge amplification bias, and whatever bias remained was removed computationally. On the study's bioinformatics: Raw reads were preprocessed to remove errors, and CDR3 was defined according to IMGT conventions as the region from the conserved cysteine to phenylalanine. Clonality was calculated as 1 minus Shannon entropy normalized by log2 of the number of productive unique TCRs. Whether scalp clones were CD4 or CD8 was inferred by matching scalp TCRbeta sequences against CD4 and CD8 repertoires sorted from blood. Not all clones reach the TCRdb copy of this immuneACCESS table, which keeps in-frame sequences only. Checked studies attribute under half of the gap to unresolved V genes and leave the rest unexplained. V and J calls and clone size are as listed in that table; D and trimming were resolved from the DNA. The sample records approximately 200,000 clones, 45% to 65% of which are singletons. Clones ranked in the top ten supply less than 3.5% of the sample.

In light of the paper, this sample's time point label describes: less than five weeks on oral tofacitinib. Sample treatment or condition, as interpreted from the label and publication: oral pan-JAK inhibitor, 5-10 mg twice daily. Lesional scalp punch biopsies and peripheral blood were obtained from alopecia areata patients. PBMCs were isolated by density centrifugation and stained for CD3, CD4 and CD8, and CD4+ and CD8+ T cells were sorted on a FACSAria. This chain is built from TRBV25-1 and TRBJ2-4; TRBD1 is a weak D gene call, 6 bases matching. The sequence was collected from a human donor with alopecia areata. The source was CD4+ T cells sorted from blood, collected at week 4, from a patient treated with tofacitinib. The nucleotide sequence reads as follows: TGTGCCAGCAGTGAATCAGGGGTGAAAAACATTCAGTACTTC. The resulting protein is CASSESGVKNIQYF. The CDR3, completed at both ends by the reference TRBV25-1 and TRBJ2-4 genes, gives the full variable domain EADIYQTPRYLVIGTGKKITLECSQTMGHDKMYWYQQDPGMELHLIHYSYGVNSTEKGDLSSESTVSRIRTEHFPLTLESARPSHTSQYLCASSESGVKNIQYFGAGTRLSVL.